A selection of T cell receptor beta chains follows, all from one sample in a study of early T cells in non-severe SARS-CoV-2 infection. TCRdb recomputed calls from the 5' RACE reads with MiXCR, one row per CDR3 protein. The profile shows about 81,000 distinct CDR3 sequences, about 14% of them singletons. Sequenced input: whole blood. The receptors here all came from an adult who was a healthcare worker with PCR-confirmed SARS-CoV-2 infection or an uninfected control (not recorded which). CDR3s include the opening cysteine and the closing phenylalanine or tryptophan. D genes are given only for firm matches. Size is stated for part of the rows, as once, few or many counts, or as a class when the clone is expanded.

clone_size d_call j_call v_call cdr3_nt cdr3_aa
many TRBD1 TRBJ1-4 TRBV3-1 TGTGCCAGCAGCCAAGAGGGTCCCGGGACAGGGAGTGAAAAACTGTTTTTT CASSQEGPGTGSEKLFF
NA NA TRBJ2-5 TRBV28 TGTGCCAGCCGCCGGGACCCAAAAGAGACCCAGTACTTC CASRRDPKETQYF
few TRBD1 TRBJ1-5 TRBV6-1 TGTGCCAGCAGTCGCGGGACAGCCTCAGGGGAGCCCCAGCATTTT CASSRGTASGEPQHF
many TRBD2 TRBJ2-1 TRBV20-1 TGCAGTGCTACGTCGACTAGCGGGAGCTCCTACAATGAGCAGTTCTTC CSATSTSGSSYNEQFF
many NA TRBJ2-3 TRBV4-3 TGCGCCAGCAGCCAAGAGAGGGGGGGTGTCGATACGCAGTATTTT CASSQERGGVDTQYF
NA NA TRBJ1-4 TRBV7-9 TGTGCCAGCAGAAGGGGACGGGATGAAAAACTGTTTTTT CASRRGRDEKLFF
NA TRBD1 TRBJ2-5 TRBV18 TGTGCCAGCTCAATCGGGACAGGGCGTCAAGAGACCCAGTACTTC CASSIGTGRQETQYF
NA TRBD1 TRBJ2-3 TRBV5-4 TGTGCCAGCACTACCCCGGGGACAGGGGTTAAGTATTTT CASTTPGTGVKYF
once TRBD1 TRBJ2-1 TRBV29-1 TGCAGCGAGGGGTCCCCACAGGGGACCTACAATGAGCAGTTCTTC CSEGSPQGTYNEQFF
NA NA TRBJ1-4 TRBV29-1 TGCAGCGTTGGAGTAGACTCAGGAAAACTGTTTTTT CSVGVDSGKLFF
few TRBD1 TRBJ2-3 TRBV7-8 TGTGCCAGCAGCTTAGAGCCTACAGGGGTTAGGGCAGATACGCAGTATTTT CASSLEPTGVRADTQYF
NA NA TRBJ2-1 TRBV5-1 TGCGCCAGCAGCTTCCTCCAGGGAAACAATGAGCAGTTCTTC CASSFLQGNNEQFF
few NA TRBJ2-1 TRBV12-3/TRBV12-4 TGTGCCAGCAGTTTCCCTCGGTCAACGGCTGAGCAGTTCTTC CASSFPRSTAEQFF
few NA TRBJ1-1 TRBV2 TGTGCCAGCAGAGCAATTAGGACTTCGGGCACTGAAGCTTTCTTT CASRAIRTSGTEAFF
many TRBD2 TRBJ2-7 TRBV10-3 TGTGCCATCAGTGAGCCTTTAGCGGGTCCGATCTCCTACGAGCAGTACTTC CAISEPLAGPISYEQYF
medium-sized TRBD1 TRBJ2-7 TRBV12-3/TRBV12-4 TGTGCCAGCAGTTTGGACAGGGGGCGCGAGCAGTACTTC CASSLDRGREQYF
NA NA TRBJ1-1 TRBV6-1 TGTGCCAGCAGTCCCCTTATAAGGGCGGAAAACACTGAAGCTTTCTTT CASSPLIRAENTEAFF
NA TRBD1 TRBJ1-4 TRBV3-1 TGTGCCAGCAGCCAAAGCGGGACAGTAAATGAAAAACTGTTTTTT CASSQSGTVNEKLFF
NA TRBD1 TRBJ1-5 TRBV12-3/TRBV12-4 TGTGCCAGCAGTTTTACAGGGGGATATCAGCCCCAGCATTTT CASSFTGGYQPQHF
NA NA TRBJ2-6 TRBV6-2/TRBV6-3 TGTGCCAGCACCCACACTGGGGCCAACGTCCTGACTTTC CASTHTGANVLTF
NA NA TRBJ2-5 TRBV19 TGTGCCAGTAAGGCAGGGGCAGGAGAGACCCAGTACTTC CASKAGAGETQYF
many TRBD2 TRBJ2-2 TRBV3-1 TGTGCCAGCAGCCCTCCTTGGGAGGGAGCCCCAGTGAACACCGGGGAGCTGTTTTTT CASSPPWEGAPVNTGELFF
NA NA TRBJ1-4 TRBV19 TGTGCCAGTAGACCCGGGGGGACTTATAATGAAAAACTGTTTTTT CASRPGGTYNEKLFF
NA NA TRBJ2-2 TRBV2 TGTGCCACCCAAGGGGGAAGGGCCGGGGAGCTGTTTTTT CATQGGRAGELFF
NA TRBD1 TRBJ2-2 TRBV9 TGTGCCAGCAGCGTGAAGGGGGCGGACACCGGGGAGCTGTTTTTT CASSVKGADTGELFF
few TRBD1 TRBJ1-2 TRBV5-5 TGTGCCAGCAGCTTGGGGACAGGAAACTATGGCTACACCTTC CASSLGTGNYGYTF
few NA TRBJ2-3 TRBV29-1 TGCAGCGCTATATTCCGGCTTCGCACAGATACGCAGTATTTT CSAIFRLRTDTQYF
many NA TRBJ2-1 TRBV28 TGTGCCATTCTTGGTAACATCGGGCGCCTGAACAATGAGCAGTTCTTC CAILGNIGRLNNEQFF
NA NA TRBJ2-4 TRBV28 TGTGCCAGCATGGACCTAGCCAAAAACATTCAGTACTTC CASMDLAKNIQYF
NA TRBD1 TRBJ1-6 TRBV5-5 TGTGCCAGCAGCTTCCCGGGACAGGGAACCTCACCCCTCCACTTT CASSFPGQGTSPLHF
NA NA TRBJ2-7 TRBV29-1 TGCAGCGTTCCTTCGGGGTCCTACGAGCAGTACTTC CSVPSGSYEQYF
few TRBD1 TRBJ1-1 TRBV20-1 TGCAGTGCTAGATCCCAGGGGGTGGACACTGAAGCTTTCTTT CSARSQGVDTEAFF
few TRBD2 TRBJ2-7 TRBV20-1 TGCAGTGCCACTACTAGCGCCGAGCAGTACTTC CSATTSAEQYF
NA NA TRBJ2-3 TRBV6-2/TRBV6-3 TGTGCCAGCAGTTACGCAAGGAATACGCAGTATTTT CASSYARNTQYF
NA NA TRBJ1-1 TRBV4-2 TGTGCCAGCAGCCAAGATCCGGACACTGAAGCTTTCTTT CASSQDPDTEAFF
many TRBD2 TRBJ2-7 TRBV2 TGTGCCAGCAGTGAATATAGCGGGGAGACCTCCTACGAGCAGTACTTC CASSEYSGETSYEQYF
many TRBD2 TRBJ2-3 TRBV6-4 TGTGCCAGCAGTGCCCAGCGGGGGAGCACAGATACGCAGTATTTT CASSAQRGSTDTQYF
few TRBD2 TRBJ2-5 TRBV29-1 TGCAGCGTTGAAGAAGCGGGGATACCCCAAGAGACCCAGTACTTC CSVEEAGIPQETQYF
few NA TRBJ1-6 TRBV5-6 TGTGCCAGCAGCTTGGTACGCGGGAATTCACCCCTCCACTTT CASSLVRGNSPLHF
many NA TRBJ2-2 TRBV12-3/TRBV12-4 TGTGCCAGCAGCTACGTGACCGGGGAGCTGTTTTTT CASSYVTGELFF
NA TRBD1 TRBJ1-1 TRBV12-3/TRBV12-4 TGTGCCAGCCAAGCCCAGGACAGGGGGCCACCTGAAGCTTTCTTT CASQAQDRGPPEAFF
NA NA TRBJ2-3 TRBV9 TGTGCCAGCAGCGTAACCGGAGCAGGTACGCAGTATTTT CASSVTGAGTQYF
few NA TRBJ2-1 TRBV6-1 TGTGCCAGCAGTGAATCTATCCCTGGGCAGTTCTTC CASSESIPGQFF
few NA TRBJ2-2 TRBV3-1 TGTGCCAGCAGCCATACAATCAACACCGGGGAGCTGTTTTTT CASSHTINTGELFF
many NA TRBJ1-5 TRBV11-2 TGTGCCAGCAGCTTAACGATAAATCAGCCCCAGCATTTT CASSLTINQPQHF
NA TRBD2 TRBJ2-1 TRBV6-5 TGTGCCAGCAGTTACTCGACTAGCGGGGTGAATGAGCAGTTCTTC CASSYSTSGVNEQFF
NA TRBD1 TRBJ2-7 TRBV29-1 TGCAGCGTCGGGACAGACTCCTACGAGCAGTACTTC CSVGTDSYEQYF
few TRBD1 TRBJ1-6 TRBV10-3 TGTGCCATCAGTGAGTCGGGACAGGGGTATTCACCCCTCCACTTT CAISESGQGYSPLHF
few NA TRBJ2-4 TRBV29-1 TGCAGCGTTGAAGAATCGGGGACGATTCAGTACTTC CSVEESGTIQYF
few NA TRBJ2-7 TRBV5-5 TGTGCCGGACTGGGACCCCACTACGAGCAGTGCTTC CAGLGPHYEQCF
few NA TRBJ1-1 TRBV12-3/TRBV12-4 TGTGCCAGCAGTTTTTCGCCTGATGGCACTGAAGCTTTCTTT CASSFSPDGTEAFF